The rows below give T cell receptor beta chains drawn from one sample of a study of response to subunit inactivated influenza vaccine. Via MiXCR, TCRdb re-called the RT-PCR reads, giving one row per CDR3 protein. The sample has around 530,000 distinct CDR3 sequences, 16% seen once. The source was CD4+ T cells sorted from PBMCs, collected 23 to 25 months after vaccination. Receptor source: a man in his fifties or sixties who received an inactivated influenza vaccine. Both conserved end residues are part of each CDR3. D genes are given only for firm matches. The size field is filled for only some rows; it gives once, few, many or a size class.

clone_size: -; v_call: TRBV30; d_call: -; j_call: TRBJ2-4; cdr3_aa: CAWSFQGRSDIQYF; cdr3_nt: TGTGCCTGGAGTTTCCAGGGGAGGTCGGACATTCAGTACTTC
clone_size: few; v_call: TRBV6-2/TRBV6-3; d_call: -; j_call: TRBJ2-1; cdr3_aa: CASSFTRTRDNEQFF; cdr3_nt: TGTGCCAGCAGTTTCACCCGGACCCGGGACAATGAGCAGTTCTTC
clone_size: -; v_call: TRBV6-2/TRBV6-3; d_call: -; j_call: TRBJ1-2; cdr3_aa: CASSYMAGYGYTF; cdr3_nt: TGTGCCAGCAGTTACATGGCAGGCTATGGCTACACCTTC
clone_size: few; v_call: TRBV30; d_call: TRBD2; j_call: TRBJ2-3; cdr3_aa: CAWQRESDTQYF; cdr3_nt: TGTGCCTGGCAGCGGGAATCAGATACGCAGTATTTT
clone_size: -; v_call: TRBV29-1; d_call: TRBD2; j_call: TRBJ2-3; cdr3_aa: CSGTSGTDTQYF; cdr3_nt: TGCAGCGGAACTAGCGGCACAGATACGCAGTATTTT
clone_size: few; v_call: TRBV5-1; d_call: -; j_call: TRBJ1-3; cdr3_aa: CASSVERGTGNTIYF; cdr3_nt: TGCGCCAGCAGCGTGGAAAGAGGGACTGGAAACACCATATATTTT
clone_size: -; v_call: TRBV5-1; d_call: TRBD2; j_call: TRBJ2-3; cdr3_aa: CASTRLAGGSDTQYF; cdr3_nt: TGCGCCAGCACCCGACTAGCGGGAGGGTCAGATACGCAGTATTTT
clone_size: -; v_call: TRBV29-1; d_call: -; j_call: TRBJ1-4; cdr3_aa: CSVRDTGREKLFF; cdr3_nt: TGCAGCGTCAGGGACACCGGGCGGGAAAAACTGTTTTTT
clone_size: -; v_call: TRBV18; d_call: -; j_call: TRBJ2-1; cdr3_aa: CASSPQGQNNEQFF; cdr3_nt: TGTGCCAGCTCACCGCAAGGACAGAACAATGAGCAGTTCTTC
clone_size: few; v_call: TRBV12-3/TRBV12-4; d_call: -; j_call: TRBJ2-2; cdr3_aa: CASTPRRNTGELFF; cdr3_nt: TGTGCCAGCACTCCCAGGAGGAACACCGGGGAGCTGTTTTTT
clone_size: -; v_call: TRBV20-1; d_call: TRBD2; j_call: TRBJ2-1; cdr3_aa: CSPNSGGEAFF; cdr3_nt: TGCAGTCCGAACTCGGGGGGGGAGGCGTTCTTC
clone_size: many; v_call: TRBV4-1; d_call: -; j_call: TRBJ2-1; cdr3_aa: CASSQLGHVLNEQFF; cdr3_nt: TGCGCCAGCAGCCAACTCGGACATGTCCTCAATGAGCAGTTCTTC
clone_size: few; v_call: TRBV12-3/TRBV12-4; d_call: -; j_call: TRBJ2-5; cdr3_aa: CASSWTDSTQYF; cdr3_nt: TGTGCCAGCAGCTGGACAGACTCAACCCAGTACTTC
clone_size: few; v_call: TRBV4-1; d_call: TRBD2; j_call: TRBJ2-3; cdr3_aa: CASSQERTRADTQYF; cdr3_nt: TGCGCCAGCAGCCAAGAGAGGACTAGGGCAGATACGCAGTATTTT
clone_size: few; v_call: TRBV24-1; d_call: -; j_call: TRBJ2-3; cdr3_aa: CATSHRDYTDTQYF; cdr3_nt: TGTGCCACCAGTCACAGGGACTACACAGATACGCAGTATTTT
clone_size: few; v_call: TRBV20-1; d_call: TRBD2; j_call: TRBJ2-1; cdr3_aa: CSAAGLALDEQFF; cdr3_nt: TGCAGTGCCGCGGGACTAGCTCTGGATGAGCAGTTCTTC
clone_size: few; v_call: TRBV6-2/TRBV6-3; d_call: TRBD2; j_call: TRBJ2-7; cdr3_aa: CASRAGTSVHEQYF; cdr3_nt: TGTGCCAGCAGAGCCGGGACTAGCGTCCACGAGCAGTACTTC
clone_size: -; v_call: TRBV6-2/TRBV6-3; d_call: -; j_call: TRBJ2-7; cdr3_aa: CASSYSKSPYEQYF; cdr3_nt: TGTGCCAGCAGTTACTCGAAGTCACCCTACGAGCAGTACTTC
clone_size: few; v_call: TRBV20-1; d_call: TRBD2; j_call: TRBJ2-3; cdr3_aa: CSASRGGVDTQYF; cdr3_nt: TGCAGTGCTAGTCGCGGGGGGGTGGATACGCAGTATTTT
clone_size: -; v_call: TRBV4-2; d_call: -; j_call: TRBJ1-5; cdr3_aa: CASSRSGDANQPQHF; cdr3_nt: TGTGCCAGCAGCCGGTCAGGGGATGCAAATCAGCCCCAGCATTTT
clone_size: -; v_call: TRBV24-1; d_call: -; j_call: TRBJ2-2; cdr3_aa: CATSSAGSSTGELFF; cdr3_nt: TGTGCCACCAGTAGCGCAGGGTCGAGCACCGGGGAGCTGTTTTTT
clone_size: many; v_call: TRBV12-5; d_call: -; j_call: TRBJ2-1; cdr3_aa: CASGLTSYNEQFF; cdr3_nt: TGTGCTAGTGGTTTAACCTCCTACAATGAGCAGTTCTTC
clone_size: few; v_call: TRBV4-3; d_call: TRBD1; j_call: TRBJ2-1; cdr3_aa: CASSQGQGALNEQFF; cdr3_nt: TGCGCCAGCAGCCAGGGACAGGGGGCTCTGAATGAGCAGTTCTTC
clone_size: few; v_call: TRBV28; d_call: -; j_call: TRBJ2-7; cdr3_aa: CASGDYYEQYF; cdr3_nt: TGTGCCAGCGGGGATTACTACGAGCAGTACTTC
clone_size: few; v_call: TRBV7-2; d_call: -; j_call: TRBJ1-3; cdr3_aa: CASSPASGNTIYF; cdr3_nt: TGTGCCAGCAGCCCCGCCTCGGGAAACACCATATATTTT
clone_size: many; v_call: TRBV5-5; d_call: TRBD1; j_call: TRBJ1-4; cdr3_aa: CASSLVGAGGASKEKLFF; cdr3_nt: TGTGCCAGCAGCTTGGTCGGCGCAGGGGGCGCTTCGAAGGAAAAACTGTTTTTT
clone_size: many; v_call: TRBV12-3/TRBV12-4; d_call: -; j_call: TRBJ2-7; cdr3_aa: CASSQGTAYEQYF; cdr3_nt: TGTGCCAGCAGTCAAGGGACTGCCTACGAGCAGTACTTC
clone_size: few; v_call: TRBV12-3/TRBV12-4; d_call: -; j_call: TRBJ2-3; cdr3_aa: CASSLGGLAAQYF; cdr3_nt: TGTGCCAGCAGTTTAGGGGGGCTAGCGGCGCAGTATTTT
clone_size: few; v_call: TRBV2; d_call: -; j_call: TRBJ1-5; cdr3_aa: CASSRSAGRQPQHF; cdr3_nt: TGTGCCAGCAGTCGGTCTGCAGGGCGGCAGCCCCAGCATTTT
clone_size: many; v_call: TRBV27; d_call: -; j_call: TRBJ2-3; cdr3_aa: CASSGGRMRFTQYF; cdr3_nt: TGTGCCAGCAGCGGCGGGCGTATGCGTTTTACGCAGTATTTT
clone_size: -; v_call: TRBV14; d_call: TRBD2; j_call: TRBJ2-3; cdr3_aa: CASSQGSSGTADTQYF; cdr3_nt: TGTGCCAGCAGCCAAGGGTCTAGCGGGACGGCAGATACGCAGTATTTT
clone_size: many; v_call: TRBV20-1; d_call: -; j_call: TRBJ2-2; cdr3_aa: CSARVWSGELFF; cdr3_nt: TGCAGTGCTAGAGTCTGGTCCGGGGAGCTGTTTTTT
clone_size: -; v_call: TRBV4-3; d_call: TRBD1; j_call: TRBJ2-7; cdr3_aa: CASSQDAQGAYEQYF; cdr3_nt: TGCGCCAGCAGCCAAGATGCACAGGGGGCCTACGAGCAGTACTTC
clone_size: -; v_call: TRBV11-2; d_call: -; j_call: TRBJ1-2; cdr3_aa: CAGSSSQHYGYTF; cdr3_nt: TGTGCCGGCAGCTCAAGCCAGCACTATGGCTACACCTTC
clone_size: -; v_call: TRBV5-1; d_call: -; j_call: TRBJ2-7; cdr3_aa: CASSQGNVYRESSF; cdr3_nt: TGCGCCAGCAGCCAAGGGAATGTCTACCGGGAGTCGTCCTTC
clone_size: -; v_call: TRBV20-1; d_call: -; j_call: TRBJ1-5; cdr3_aa: CSASTSNQPQHF; cdr3_nt: TGCAGTGCTTCCACTAGCAATCAGCCCCAGCATTTT
clone_size: few; v_call: TRBV14; d_call: -; j_call: TRBJ2-1; cdr3_aa: CASSRWTGLEQFF; cdr3_nt: TGTGCCAGCAGCCGATGGACGGGGCTCGAGCAGTTCTTC